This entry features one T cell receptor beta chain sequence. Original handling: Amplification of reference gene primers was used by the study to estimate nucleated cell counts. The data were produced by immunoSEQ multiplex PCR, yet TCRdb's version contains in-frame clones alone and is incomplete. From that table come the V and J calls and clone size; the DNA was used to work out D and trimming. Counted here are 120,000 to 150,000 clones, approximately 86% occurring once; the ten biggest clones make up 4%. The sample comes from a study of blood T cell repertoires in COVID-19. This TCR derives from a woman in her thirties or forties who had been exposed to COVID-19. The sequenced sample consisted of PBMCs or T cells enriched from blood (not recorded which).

The CDR3 loop is CASSQGTESTEAFF. CDR3 sequence (DNA): TGTGCCAGCAGCCAAGGGACAGAGAGCACTGAAGCTTTCTTT. The genes are TRBV3-1 (or the pseudogene TRBV3-2) and TRBJ1-1, with D possibly being TRBD1 (6 bases). V lost 1 base and J lost 4, with 10 bases in between. The CDR3 is 14 residues long. The V gene's germline CDR1 is LGHDT and CDR2 YNNKEL (reference sequence).